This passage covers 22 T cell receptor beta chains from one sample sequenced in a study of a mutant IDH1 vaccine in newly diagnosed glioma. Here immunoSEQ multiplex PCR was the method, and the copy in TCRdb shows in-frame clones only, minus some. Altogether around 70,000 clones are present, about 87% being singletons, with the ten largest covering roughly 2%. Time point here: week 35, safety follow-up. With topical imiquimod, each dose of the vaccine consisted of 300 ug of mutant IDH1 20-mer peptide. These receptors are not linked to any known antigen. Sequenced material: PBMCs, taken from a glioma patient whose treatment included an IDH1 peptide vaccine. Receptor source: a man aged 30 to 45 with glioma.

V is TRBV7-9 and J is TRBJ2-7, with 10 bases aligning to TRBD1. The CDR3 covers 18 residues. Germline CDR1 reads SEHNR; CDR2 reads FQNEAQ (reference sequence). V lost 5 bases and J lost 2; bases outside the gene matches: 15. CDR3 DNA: TGTGCCAGCAGCGGGGACAGGGGCAGAGGTGGAGTTGCCTACGAGCAGTACTTC. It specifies CASSGDRGRGGVAYEQYF.

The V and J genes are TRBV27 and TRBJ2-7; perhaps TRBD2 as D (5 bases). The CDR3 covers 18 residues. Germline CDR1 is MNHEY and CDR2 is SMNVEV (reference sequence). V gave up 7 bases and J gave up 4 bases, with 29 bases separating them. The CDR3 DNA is TGTGCCAGCACCCCCCAGCCGGGGAGCCTACCTTTCTTTTACGAGCAGTACTTC. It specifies CASTPQPGSLPFFYEQYF.

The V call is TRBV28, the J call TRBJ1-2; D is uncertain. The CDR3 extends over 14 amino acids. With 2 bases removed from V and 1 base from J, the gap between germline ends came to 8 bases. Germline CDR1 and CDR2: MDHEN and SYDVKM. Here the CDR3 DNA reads TGTGCCAGCAGTTTAGCACAGATTAACTATGGCTACACCTTC. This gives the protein CASSLAQINYGYTF.

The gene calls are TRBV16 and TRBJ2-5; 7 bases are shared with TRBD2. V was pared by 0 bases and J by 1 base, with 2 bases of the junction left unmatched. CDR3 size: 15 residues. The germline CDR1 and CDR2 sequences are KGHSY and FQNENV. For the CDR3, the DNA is TGTGCCAGCAGCCAATCAGCGGGGAGCCAAGAGACCCAGTACTTC. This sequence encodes CASSQSAGSQETQYF.

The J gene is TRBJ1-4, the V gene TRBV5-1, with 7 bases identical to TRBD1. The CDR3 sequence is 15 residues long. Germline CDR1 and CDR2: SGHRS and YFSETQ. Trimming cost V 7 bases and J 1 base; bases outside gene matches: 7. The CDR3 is CASHTTGETNEKLFF. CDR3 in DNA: TGCGCCAGCCACACCACAGGGGAAACTAATGAAAAACTGTTTTTT.

The CDR3 loop is CASRPPGTDTQYF. Here the CDR3 DNA reads TGTGCCAGTAGGCCCCCGGGCACAGATACGCAGTATTTT. The chain joins TRBV19 to TRBJ2-3; D is undetermined. V was clipped by 6 bases and J by 1 base, with 8 bases between them. This CDR3 has 13 amino acids. Germline loops: CDR1 LNHDA, CDR2 SQIVND (reference sequence).

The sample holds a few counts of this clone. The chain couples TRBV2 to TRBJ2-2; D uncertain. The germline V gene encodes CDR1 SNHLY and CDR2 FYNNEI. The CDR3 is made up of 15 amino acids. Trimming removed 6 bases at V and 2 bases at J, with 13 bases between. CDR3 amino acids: CASRAEAGNTGELFF. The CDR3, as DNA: TGTGCCAGCAGGGCAGAGGCAGGCAACACCGGGGAGCTGTTTTTT.

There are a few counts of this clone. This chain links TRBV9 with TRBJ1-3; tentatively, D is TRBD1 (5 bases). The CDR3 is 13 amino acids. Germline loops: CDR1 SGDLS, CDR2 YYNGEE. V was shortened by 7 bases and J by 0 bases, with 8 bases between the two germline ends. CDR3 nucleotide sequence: TGTGCCAGCGGGGACTCCTCTGGAAACACCATATATTTT. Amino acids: CASGDSSGNTIYF.

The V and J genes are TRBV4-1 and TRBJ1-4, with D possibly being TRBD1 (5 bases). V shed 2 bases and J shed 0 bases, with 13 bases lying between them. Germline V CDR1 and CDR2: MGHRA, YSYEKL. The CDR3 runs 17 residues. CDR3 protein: CASSQQGGFATNEKLFF. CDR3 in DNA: TGCGCCAGCAGCCAACAGGGAGGGTTTGCAACTAATGAAAAACTGTTTTTT.

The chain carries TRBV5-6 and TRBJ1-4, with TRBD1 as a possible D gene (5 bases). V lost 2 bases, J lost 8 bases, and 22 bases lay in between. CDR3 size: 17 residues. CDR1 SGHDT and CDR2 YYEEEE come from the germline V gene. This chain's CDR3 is CASSFLYLRDGGEKLFF. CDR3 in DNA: TGTGCCAGCAGCTTTCTATACCTCCGGGACGGGGGAGAAAAACTGTTTTTT.

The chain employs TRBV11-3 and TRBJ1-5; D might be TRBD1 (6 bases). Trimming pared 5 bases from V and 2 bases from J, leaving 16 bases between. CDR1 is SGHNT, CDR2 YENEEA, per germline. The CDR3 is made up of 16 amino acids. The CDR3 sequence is CASSLKPTGCNQPQHF. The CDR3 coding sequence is TGTGCCAGCAGCCTCAAACCGACAGGCTGCAATCAGCCCCAGCATTTT.

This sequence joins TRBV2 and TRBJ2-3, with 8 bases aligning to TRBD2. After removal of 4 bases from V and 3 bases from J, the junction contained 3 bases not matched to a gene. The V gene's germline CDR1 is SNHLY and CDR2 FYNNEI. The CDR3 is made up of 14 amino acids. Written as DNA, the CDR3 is TGTGCCAGCAGTGTGAAGCGGGGGACAGATACGCAGTATTTT. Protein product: CASSVKRGTDTQYF.

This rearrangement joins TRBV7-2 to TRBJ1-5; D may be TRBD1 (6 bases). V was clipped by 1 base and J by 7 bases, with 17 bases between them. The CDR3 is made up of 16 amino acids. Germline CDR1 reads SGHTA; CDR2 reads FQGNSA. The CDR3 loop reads CASSLGSAGAKQPQHF. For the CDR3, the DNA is TGTGCCAGCAGCTTAGGTAGTGCAGGGGCCAAACAGCCCCAGCATTTT.

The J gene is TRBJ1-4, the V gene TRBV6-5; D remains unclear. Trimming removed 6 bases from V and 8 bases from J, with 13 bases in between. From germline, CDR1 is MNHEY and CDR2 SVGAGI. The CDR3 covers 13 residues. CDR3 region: CASSPHEEEKLFF. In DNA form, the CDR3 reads TGTGCCAGCAGCCCCCATGAGGAGGAAAAACTGTTTTTT.

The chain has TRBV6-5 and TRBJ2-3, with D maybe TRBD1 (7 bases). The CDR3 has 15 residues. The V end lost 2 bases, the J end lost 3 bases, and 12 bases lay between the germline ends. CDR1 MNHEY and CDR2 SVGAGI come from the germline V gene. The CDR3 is CASSYSQGGTDTQYF. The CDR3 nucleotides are TGTGCCAGCAGTTACAGCCAGGGGGGTACAGATACGCAGTATTTT.

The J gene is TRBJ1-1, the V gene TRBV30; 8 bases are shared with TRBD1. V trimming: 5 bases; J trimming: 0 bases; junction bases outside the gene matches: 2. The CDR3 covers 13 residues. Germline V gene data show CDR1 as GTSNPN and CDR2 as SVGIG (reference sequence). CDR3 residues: CAWDRGLNTEAFF. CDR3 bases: TGTGCCTGGGACAGGGGTCTGAACACTGAAGCTTTCTTT.

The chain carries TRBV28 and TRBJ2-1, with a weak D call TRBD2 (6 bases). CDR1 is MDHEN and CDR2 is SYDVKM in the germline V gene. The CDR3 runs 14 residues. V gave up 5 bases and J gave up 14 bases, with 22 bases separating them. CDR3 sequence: CASSPTRGTFGKFF. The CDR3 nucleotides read TGTGCCAGCAGTCCTACCCGGGGGACCTTCGGAAAGTTCTTC.

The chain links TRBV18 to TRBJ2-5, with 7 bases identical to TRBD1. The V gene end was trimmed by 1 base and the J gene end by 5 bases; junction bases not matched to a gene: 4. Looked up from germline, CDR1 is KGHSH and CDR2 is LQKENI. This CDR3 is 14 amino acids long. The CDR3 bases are TGTGCCAGCTCACCACAAGGGGGCGTGGAGACCCAGTACTTC. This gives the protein CASSPQGGVETQYF.

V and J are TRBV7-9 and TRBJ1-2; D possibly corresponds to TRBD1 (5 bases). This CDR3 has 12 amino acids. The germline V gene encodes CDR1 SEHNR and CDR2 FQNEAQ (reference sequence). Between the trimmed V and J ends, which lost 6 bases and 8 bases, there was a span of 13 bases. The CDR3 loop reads CASRGETRGYTF. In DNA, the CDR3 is TGTGCCAGCAGAGGGGAAACTCGGGGCTACACCTTC.

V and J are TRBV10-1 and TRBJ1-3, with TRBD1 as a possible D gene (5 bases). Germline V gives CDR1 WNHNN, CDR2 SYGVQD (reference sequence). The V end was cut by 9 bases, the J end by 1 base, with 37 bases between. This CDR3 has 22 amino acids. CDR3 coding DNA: TGCGCCAGGAGAACCGATGAATATACGGGGCCGTTTGGAACCCCATCTGGAAACACCATATATTTT. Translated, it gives CARRTDEYTGPFGTPSGNTIYF.

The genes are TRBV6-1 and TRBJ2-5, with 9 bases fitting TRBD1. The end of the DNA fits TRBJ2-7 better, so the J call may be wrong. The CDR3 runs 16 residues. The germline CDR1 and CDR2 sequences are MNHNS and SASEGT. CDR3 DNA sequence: TGTGCCAGCAGTGCCCTCCGGGACAGGGATCTCTACGAGCAGTACTTC. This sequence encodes CASSALRDRDLYEQYF.

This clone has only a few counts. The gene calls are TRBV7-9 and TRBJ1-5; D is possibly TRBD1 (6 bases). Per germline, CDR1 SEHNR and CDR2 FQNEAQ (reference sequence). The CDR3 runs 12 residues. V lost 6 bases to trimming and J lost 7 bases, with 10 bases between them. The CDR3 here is CASSLGGQPQHF. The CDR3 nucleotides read TGTGCCAGCAGTCTAGGGGGGCAGCCCCAGCATTTT.